This record looks at one T cell receptor (beta chain) sequence and its context. The data stem from a study of OX40 agonist ivuxolimab in advanced cancers. The germline CDR1 and CDR2 sequences are MGHRA and YSYEKL. The V end lost 5 bases, the J end lost 1 base, and 12 bases lay between the germline ends. This CDR3 spans 14 amino acids. Sequenced by immunoSEQ multiplex PCR; TCRdb stores in-frame clones only, minus some. The profile shows roughly 58,000 clones, roughly 93% of them singletons. V and J are TRBV4-1 and TRBJ2-7; the D is unclear. This receptor was obtained from an adult with an advanced solid tumor such as melanoma, head and neck, liver or kidney cancer. The material sequenced was CD4+ or CD8+ T cells sorted from blood, taken in a trial of the OX40 agonist ivuxolimab. For the CDR3, the DNA is TGCGCCAGCAGCGGGAAAGAGAATTCCTACGAGCAGTACTTC. Translating gives CASSGKENSYEQYF.